This T cell receptor beta chain was profiled in a study of blood T cell repertoires in COVID-19. For the study at large: Both acute and convalescent COVID-19 samples were obtained from the United States, Italy and Spain. From T cells, B-cell-depleted T cells, or PBMCs came the material, which was cDNA or gDNA.

Some clones are missing from TCRdb's copy, which holds only in-frame ones; the method was immunoSEQ multiplex PCR. This table holds approximately 260,000 clones, roughly 80% found once. Germline CDR1 MDHEN, CDR2 SYDVKM. V was clipped by 4 bases and J by 7 bases; unmatched bases: 10. The CDR3 has 16 residues. Sample: peripheral blood. The TCR originated in a woman between 35 and 50 years old with active or convalescent COVID-19. The chain combines TRBV28 with TRBJ1-4, with TRBD1 matching 9 bases. CDR3 DNA: TGTGCCAGCAGTTCCCCTCCACAGGGGGCAGGTGAAAAACTGTTTTTT. This gives the protein CASSSPPQGAGEKLFF.